The 14 T cell receptor beta chains presented below share a single source sample, sequenced in a study of CD8 T cells in ankylosing spondylitis. TCRdb processed the 5' RACE reads anew with MiXCR; each CDR3 protein has one entry. The table has more than 250,000 distinct CDR3 sequences, around a tenth seen once; the top ten hold roughly 9.1%. The sample consisted of blood, either unsorted or a sorted T cell fraction (not recorded which). Source of these receptors: a female donor with ankylosing spondylitis or in good health (not recorded which).

This clonotype has ten or more counts. The rearrangement joins TRBV20-1 to TRBJ2-5, with D possibly called TRBD1 or TRBD2 (5 bases each). The germline gives CDR1 DFQATT, CDR2 SNEGSKA (reference sequence). V was cut by 5 bases and J by 5 bases, with 15 bases left in between. The CDR3 length is 13 residues. The CDR3 DNA follows: TGCAGTGCTCAATTTCAGGGAGTGGAGACCCAGTACTTC. Its translation: CSAQFQGVETQYF.

V gene TRBV11-1 combines with J gene TRBJ2-1; 13 nucleotides agree with TRBD2. This CDR3 comprises 16 residues. V lost 4 bases, J lost 10 bases, and 10 bases stayed unmatched. Germline V gene sequence: CDR1 SGHAT, CDR2 FQDESV (reference sequence). The CDR3 is CASSWTSGSHAREQFF. The CDR3 DNA reads TGTGCCAGCAGCTGGACTAGCGGGAGCCATGCGAGGGAGCAGTTCTTC.

The sample holds a few counts of this clonotype. The gene calls are TRBV21-1 and TRBJ2-2; the table's D call, TRBD1, was not checked against the DNA. TRBV21-1 is a pseudogene segment. There are 18 residues in the CDR3. The CDR3: CASSKGGGQGITTGELFF. The CDR3 nucleotides read TGTGCCAGCAGCAAAGGTGGGGGACAGGGTATCACCACCGGGGAGCTGTTTTTT.

The sample holds many counts of this clonotype. This chain connects TRBV5-1 to TRBJ2-2, with a tentative D call TRBD1 (5 bases). The CDR3 loop spans 16 amino acids. CDR1 is SGHRS, CDR2 YFSETQ, per germline. The germline V and J ends were trimmed by 4 bases and 4 bases, with 17 bases remaining between them. The CDR3 bases are TGCGCCAGCAGCCCCGGTGGGGCAGGGCGCACCGGGGAGCTGTTTTTT. Amino acids: CASSPGGAGRTGELFF.

This clonotype was observed at least ten times. V gene TRBV27 combines with J gene TRBJ2-1; D not certain. This CDR3 has 14 residues. Germline V gives CDR1 MNHEY, CDR2 SMNVEV (reference sequence). V lost 2 bases and J 2 bases, leaving 7 bases between the germline ends. The CDR3 nucleotides read TGTGCCAGCAGTTTAGGGGTTACCTACAATGAGCAGTTCTTC. This encodes CASSLGVTYNEQFF.

CDR3 in DNA: TGTGCCAGCAGCTCTACTCCAGCTGCCGGGGCCAACGTCCTGACTTTC. Translated, it gives CASSSTPAAGANVLTF. The V and J genes are TRBV7-9 and TRBJ2-6; D call uncertain. CDR3 length equals 16 residues. Germline V gene sequence: CDR1 SEHNR, CDR2 FQNEAQ (reference sequence). V was trimmed by 4 bases and J by 4 bases, leaving 14 bases between them.

This clonotype was counted many times. The chain combines TRBV4-3 with TRBJ2-4; D remains unclear. The germline gives CDR1 LGHNA, CDR2 YSLEER. Deletions cut 2 bases from V and 0 bases from J, with 5 bases between. The length of the CDR3 is 14 residues. CDR3 loop: CASSQRLAKNIQYF. Here the CDR3 DNA reads TGCGCCAGCAGCCAACGATTAGCCAAAAACATTCAGTACTTC.

This clonotype was counted at least ten times. The chain has TRBV21-1 and TRBJ1-2. TRBV21-1 has pseudogene status. CDR3 length: 12 residues. CDR3 nucleotide sequence: TGTGCCAGCGGCGACACTACGTATGGCTACACCTTC. This translates into CASGDTTYGYTF.

This clonotype was seen ten or more times. This sequence joins TRBV12-3 or TRBV12-4 and TRBJ2-1; TRBD1 is a possible D gene (5 bases). The length of the CDR3 is 16 residues. V was pared by 2 bases and J by 5 bases, with 16 bases between. The CDR3 protein is CASSLMGRAGDNEQFF. In DNA form, the CDR3 reads TGTGCCAGCAGTTTAATGGGGCGAGCTGGGGACAATGAGCAGTTCTTC.

There are many counts of this clonotype. The chain uses TRBV9 and TRBJ1-4; weak D call: TRBD1 (6 bases). CDR3 length equals 17 residues. The germline CDR1 and CDR2 sequences are SGDLS and YYNGEE. Trimming pared 0 bases from V and 4 bases from J, leaving 16 bases between. The CDR3 DNA follows: TGTGCCAGCAGCGTAGAGGCGGGGGGGCTGATTAATGAAAAACTGTTTTTT. Amino acids: CASSVEAGGLINEKLFF.

This clonotype was picked up many times. This chain connects TRBV27 to TRBJ2-3; 9 bases are shared with TRBD1. V gave up 2 bases and J gave up 1 base; unmatched junction bases: 10. CDR1 and CDR2 (germline): MNHEY, SMNVEV (reference sequence). The CDR3 spans 18 residues. CDR3 residues: CASSLGTGFGSGTDTQYF. As DNA, the CDR3 is TGTGCCAGCAGTTTAGGGACAGGGTTTGGATCGGGCACAGATACGCAGTATTTT.

This clonotype has a handful of counts. The chain combines TRBV15 with TRBJ2-2, with D possibly TRBD2 on 6 matching bases. The CDR3 is 16 residues long. V lost 0 bases and J lost 3, with 11 bases in between. CDR1 is LNHNV, CDR2 YYDKDF, per germline (reference sequence). The CDR3 DNA sequence: TGTGCCACCAGCAGAGACTTCCGGGACTACACCGGGGAGCTGTTTTTT. It codes for CATSRDFRDYTGELFF.

This clonotype was observed a handful of times. The gene calls are TRBV5-1 and TRBJ2-1; tentative D call: TRBD2 (6 bases). CDR3 length equals 16 residues. Germline CDR1 reads SGHRS; CDR2 reads YFSETQ. With 3 bases removed from V and 0 bases from J, the gap between germline ends came to 13 bases. CDR3 sequence reads: CASSSGHGGSYNEQFF. The CDR3 region has the DNA TGCGCCAGCAGCTCCGGCCACGGGGGCTCCTACAATGAGCAGTTCTTC.

The V gene is TRBV18, the J gene TRBJ2-1; tentatively, D is TRBD2 (5 bases). The CDR3 loop spans 15 amino acids. V was trimmed by 4 bases and J by 15 bases, leaving 25 bases between them. Looked up from germline, CDR1 is KGHSH and CDR2 is LQKENI. CDR3 loop: CASSQVSGSLSGWFF. CDR3 nucleotide sequence: TGTGCCAGCTCACAGGTGTCGGGGAGTCTTTCGGGTTGGTTCTTC.